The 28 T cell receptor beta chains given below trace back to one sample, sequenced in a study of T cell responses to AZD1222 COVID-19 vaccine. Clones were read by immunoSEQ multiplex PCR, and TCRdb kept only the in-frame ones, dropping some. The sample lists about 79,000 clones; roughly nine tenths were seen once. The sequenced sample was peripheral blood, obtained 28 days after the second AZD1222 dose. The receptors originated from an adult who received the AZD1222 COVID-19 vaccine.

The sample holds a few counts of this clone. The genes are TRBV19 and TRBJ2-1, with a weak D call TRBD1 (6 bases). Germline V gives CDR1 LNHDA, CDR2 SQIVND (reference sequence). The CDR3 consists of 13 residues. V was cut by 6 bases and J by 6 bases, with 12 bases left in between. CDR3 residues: CASRHGTSNEQFF. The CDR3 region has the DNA TGTGCCAGTAGGCACGGGACAAGCAATGAGCAGTTCTTC.

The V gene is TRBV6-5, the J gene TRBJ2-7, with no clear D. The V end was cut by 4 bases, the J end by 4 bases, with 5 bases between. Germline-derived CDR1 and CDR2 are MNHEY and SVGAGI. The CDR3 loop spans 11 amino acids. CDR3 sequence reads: CASSSQYEQYF. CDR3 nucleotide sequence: TGTGCCAGCAGTTCACAGTACGAGCAGTACTTC.

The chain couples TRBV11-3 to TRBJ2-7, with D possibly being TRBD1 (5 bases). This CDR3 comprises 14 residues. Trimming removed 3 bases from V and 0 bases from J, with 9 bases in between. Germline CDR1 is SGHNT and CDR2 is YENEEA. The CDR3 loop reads CASSLDMNSYEQYF. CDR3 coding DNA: TGTGCCAGCAGCTTGGACATGAACTCCTACGAGCAGTACTTC. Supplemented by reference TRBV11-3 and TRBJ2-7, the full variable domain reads EAGVVQSPRYKIIEKKQPVAFWCNPISGHNTLYWYLQNLGQGPELLIRYENEEAVDDSQLPKDRFSAERLKGVDSTLKIQPAELGDSAVYLCASSLDMNSYEQYFGPGTRLTVT.

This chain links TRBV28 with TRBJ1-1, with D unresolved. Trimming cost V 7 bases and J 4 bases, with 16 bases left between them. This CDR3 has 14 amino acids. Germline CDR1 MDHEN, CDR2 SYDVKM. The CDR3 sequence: CASNLPLLGTEAFF. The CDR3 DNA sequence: TGTGCCAGCAACCTACCACTGTTGGGCACTGAAGCTTTCTTT.

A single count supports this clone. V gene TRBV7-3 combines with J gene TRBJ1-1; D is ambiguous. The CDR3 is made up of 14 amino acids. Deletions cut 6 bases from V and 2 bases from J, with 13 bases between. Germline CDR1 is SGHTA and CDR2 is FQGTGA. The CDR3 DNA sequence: TGTGCCAGCAGTTCTGGAATGGCCAACACTGAAGCTTTCTTT. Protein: CASSSGMANTEAFF.

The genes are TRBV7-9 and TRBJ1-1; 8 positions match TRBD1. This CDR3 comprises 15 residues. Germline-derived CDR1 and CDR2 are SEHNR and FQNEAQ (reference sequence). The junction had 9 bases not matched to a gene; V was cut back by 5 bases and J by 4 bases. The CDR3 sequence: CASSPRTGLITEAFF. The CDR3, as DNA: TGTGCCAGCAGCCCACGGACAGGGTTGATCACTGAAGCTTTCTTT.

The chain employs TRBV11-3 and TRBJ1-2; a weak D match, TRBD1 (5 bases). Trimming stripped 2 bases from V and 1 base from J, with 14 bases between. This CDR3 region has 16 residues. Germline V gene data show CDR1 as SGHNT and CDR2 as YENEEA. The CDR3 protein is CASSLRGTGINYGYTF. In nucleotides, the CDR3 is TGTGCCAGCAGCTTAAGAGGGACCGGGATTAACTATGGCTACACCTTC.

CDR3 bases: TGTGCCAGCAGTACGGCCCCCGCGGAAGCTTTCTTT. Translated: CASSTAPAEAFF. The rearrangement links TRBV12-3 or TRBV12-4 to TRBJ1-1; D not certain. The ends were cut back, 5 bases at V and 8 bases at J, with 12 bases in the middle. The CDR3 covers 12 residues.

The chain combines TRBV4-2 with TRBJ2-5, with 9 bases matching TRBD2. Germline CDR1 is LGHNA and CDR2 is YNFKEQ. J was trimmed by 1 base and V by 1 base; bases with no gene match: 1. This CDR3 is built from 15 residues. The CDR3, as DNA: TGTGCCAGCAGCCAAGCGACTAGCGGCCAAGAGACCCAGTACTTC. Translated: CASSQATSGQETQYF.

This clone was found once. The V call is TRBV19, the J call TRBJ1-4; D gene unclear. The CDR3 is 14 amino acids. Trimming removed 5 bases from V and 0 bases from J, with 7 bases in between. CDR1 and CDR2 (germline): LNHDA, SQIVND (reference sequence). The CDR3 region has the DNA TGTGCCAGTAGTCGGATTGCAACTAATGAAAAACTGTTTTTT. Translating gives CASSRIATNEKLFF.

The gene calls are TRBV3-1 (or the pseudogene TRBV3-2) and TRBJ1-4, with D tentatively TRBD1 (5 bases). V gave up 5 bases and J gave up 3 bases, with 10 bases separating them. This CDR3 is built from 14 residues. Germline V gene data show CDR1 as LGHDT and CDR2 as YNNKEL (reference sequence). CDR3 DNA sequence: TGTGCCAGCAGCTTGCGACAGTCTAATGAAAAACTGTTTTTT. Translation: CASSLRQSNEKLFF.

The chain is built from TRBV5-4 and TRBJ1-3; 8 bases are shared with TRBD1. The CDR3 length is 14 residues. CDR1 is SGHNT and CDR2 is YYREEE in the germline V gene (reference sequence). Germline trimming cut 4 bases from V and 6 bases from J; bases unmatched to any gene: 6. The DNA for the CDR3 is TGTGCCAGCAGCCAGGGGACAGGCCAAAACACCATATATTTT. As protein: CASSQGTGQNTIYF.

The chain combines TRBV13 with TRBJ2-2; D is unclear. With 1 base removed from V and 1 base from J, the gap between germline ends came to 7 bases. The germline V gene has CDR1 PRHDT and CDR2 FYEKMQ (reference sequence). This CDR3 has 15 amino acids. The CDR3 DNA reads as TGTGCCAGCAGCTTAGACCCGAGGAACACCGGGGAGCTGTTTTTT. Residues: CASSLDPRNTGELFF.

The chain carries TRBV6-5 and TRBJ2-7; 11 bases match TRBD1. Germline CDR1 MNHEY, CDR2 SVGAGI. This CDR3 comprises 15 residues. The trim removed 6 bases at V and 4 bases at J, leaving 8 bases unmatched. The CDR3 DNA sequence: TGTGCCAGCAGGCCTGGACAGGGGGCGGTTTACGAGCAGTACTTC. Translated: CASRPGQGAVYEQYF.

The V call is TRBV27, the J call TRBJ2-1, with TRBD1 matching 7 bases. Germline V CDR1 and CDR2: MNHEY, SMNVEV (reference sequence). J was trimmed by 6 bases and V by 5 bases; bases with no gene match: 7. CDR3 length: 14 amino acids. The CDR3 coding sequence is TGTGCCAGCAGTCCGGGACAGTGGTCCAATGAGCAGTTCTTC. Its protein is CASSPGQWSNEQFF.

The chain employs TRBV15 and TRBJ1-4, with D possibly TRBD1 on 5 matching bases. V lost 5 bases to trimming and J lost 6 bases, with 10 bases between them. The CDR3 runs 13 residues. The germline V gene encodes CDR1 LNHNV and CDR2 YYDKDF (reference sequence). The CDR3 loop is CATSPGSHEKLFF. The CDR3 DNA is TGTGCCACCAGCCCAGGGTCCCATGAAAAACTGTTTTTT.

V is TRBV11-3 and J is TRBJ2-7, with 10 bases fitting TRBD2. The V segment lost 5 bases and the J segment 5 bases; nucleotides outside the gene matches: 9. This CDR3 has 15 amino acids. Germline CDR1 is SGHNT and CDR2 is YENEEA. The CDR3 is CASSALAGGMNEQYF. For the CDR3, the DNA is TGTGCCAGCAGCGCCTTAGCGGGAGGTATGAACGAGCAGTACTTC.

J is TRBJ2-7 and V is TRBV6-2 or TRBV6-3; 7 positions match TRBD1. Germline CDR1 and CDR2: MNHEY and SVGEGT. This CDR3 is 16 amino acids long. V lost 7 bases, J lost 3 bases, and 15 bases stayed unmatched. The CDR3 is CASTPYRDSPLYEQYF. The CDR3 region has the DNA TGTGCCAGCACCCCCTACCGGGACAGCCCCCTCTACGAGCAGTACTTC.

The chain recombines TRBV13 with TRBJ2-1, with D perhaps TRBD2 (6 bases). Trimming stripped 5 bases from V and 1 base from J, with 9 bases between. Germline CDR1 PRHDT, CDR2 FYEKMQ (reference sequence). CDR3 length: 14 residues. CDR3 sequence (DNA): TGTGCCAGCAGCCTGGGAGGATCCTACAATGAGCAGTTCTTC. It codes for CASSLGGSYNEQFF.

The DNA of the CDR3 is TGCGCCAGCAGCTTGGAGGGACCGCGAGGGAGTGAAAAACTGTTTTTT. Encoded protein: CASSLEGPRGSEKLFF. The rearrangement uses TRBV5-1 and TRBJ1-4; TRBD1 might be the D (5 bases). Per germline, CDR1 SGHRS and CDR2 YFSETQ. The CDR3 extends over 16 amino acids. V dropped 0 bases and J dropped 7 bases, with 16 bases sitting between them.

CDR3 loop: CASSVSGTDTQYF. In nucleotides, the CDR3 is TGTGCCAGCAGCGTGTCCGGCACAGATACGCAGTATTTT. This chain uses TRBV7-2 with TRBJ2-3; D is unresolved. Germline V gene lookup returns CDR1 SGHTA and CDR2 FQGNSA. The CDR3 loop spans 13 amino acids. Between the trimmed V and J ends, which lost 5 bases and 1 base, there was a span of 7 bases.

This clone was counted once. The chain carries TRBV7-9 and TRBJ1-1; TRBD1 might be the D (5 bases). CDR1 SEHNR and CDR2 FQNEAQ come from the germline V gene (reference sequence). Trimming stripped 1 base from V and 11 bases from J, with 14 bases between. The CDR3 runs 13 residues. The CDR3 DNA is TGTGCCAGCAGCTTAGTCGGGCAGGGACTGGCTTTCTTT. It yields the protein CASSLVGQGLAFF.

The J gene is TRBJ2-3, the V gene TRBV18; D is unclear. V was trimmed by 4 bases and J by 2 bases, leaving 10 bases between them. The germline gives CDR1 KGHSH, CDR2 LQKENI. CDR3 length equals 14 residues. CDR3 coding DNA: TGTGCCAGCTCACAAACCGATACCACAGATACGCAGTATTTT. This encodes CASSQTDTTDTQYF.

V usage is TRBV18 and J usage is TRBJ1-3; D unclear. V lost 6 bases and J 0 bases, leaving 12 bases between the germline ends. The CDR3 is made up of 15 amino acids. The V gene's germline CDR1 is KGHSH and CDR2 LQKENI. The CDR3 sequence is CASSGGPISGNTIYF. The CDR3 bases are TGTGCCAGCTCGGGAGGGCCCATCTCTGGAAACACCATATATTTT.

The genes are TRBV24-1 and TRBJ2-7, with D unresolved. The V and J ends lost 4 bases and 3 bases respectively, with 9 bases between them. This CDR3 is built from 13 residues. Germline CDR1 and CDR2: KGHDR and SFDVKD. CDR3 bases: TGTGCCACCAGTGACCCGGCCTTCTACGAGCAGTACTTC. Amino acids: CATSDPAFYEQYF.

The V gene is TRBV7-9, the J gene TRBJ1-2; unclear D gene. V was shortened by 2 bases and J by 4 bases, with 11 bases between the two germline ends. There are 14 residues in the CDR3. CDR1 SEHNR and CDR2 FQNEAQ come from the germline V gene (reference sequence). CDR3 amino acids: CASSLRSVGYGYTF. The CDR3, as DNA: TGTGCCAGCAGCTTAAGATCCGTGGGCTATGGCTACACCTTC.

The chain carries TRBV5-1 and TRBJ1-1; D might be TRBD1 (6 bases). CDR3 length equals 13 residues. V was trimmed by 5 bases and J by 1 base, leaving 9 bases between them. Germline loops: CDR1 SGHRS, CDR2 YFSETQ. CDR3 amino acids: CASRGGPNTEAFF. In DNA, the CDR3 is TGCGCCAGCAGGGGGGGCCCGAACACTGAAGCTTTCTTT. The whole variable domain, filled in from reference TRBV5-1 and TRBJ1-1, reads KAGVTQTPRYLIKTRGQQVTLSCSPISGHRSVSWYQQTPGQGLQFLFEYFSETQRNKGNFPGRFSGRQFSNSRSEMNVSTLELGDSALYLCASRGGPNTEAFFGQGTRLTVV.

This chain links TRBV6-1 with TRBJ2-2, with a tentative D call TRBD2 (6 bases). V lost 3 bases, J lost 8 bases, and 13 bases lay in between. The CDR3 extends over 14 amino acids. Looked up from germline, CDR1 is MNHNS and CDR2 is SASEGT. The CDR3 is CASSETREPGELFF. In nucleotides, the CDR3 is TGTGCCAGCAGTGAGACCCGGGAGCCTGGGGAGCTGTTTTTT.